The entry below describes one TCR beta chain. Its antigen is currently unknown. The entry originates in a study of cytomegalovirus exposure and HLA in healthy donors. Study outcomes and limitations: A later analysis found most CMV-associated TCR beta chains apparently HLA-restricted. For presence/absence analyses, sequencing depth was assumed to be roughly uniform across donors. Earlier analysis yielded a pattern in which most TCR beta V segments were productive about 87% or about 30% of the time. CMV serostatus was the only immune exposure information that was available.

CDR1 is SGDLS, CDR2 YYNGEE, per germline. The CDR3 extends over 15 amino acids. V lost 0 bases to trimming and J lost 0 bases; unmatched junction nucleotides: 2. Primers for the PCR totalled 60 Vbeta and 13 Jbeta. The data were produced by immunoSEQ multiplex PCR, yet TCRdb's version contains in-frame clones alone and is incomplete. This table holds some 140,000 clones, roughly three quarters found once. The chain is built from TRBV9 and TRBJ1-1; the match to TRBD1 covers 7 bases. The specimen was PBMCs. This TCR was sampled from a woman aged 40 to 49 in good health and CMV-seronegative. The CDR3: CASSVEGALNTEAFF. The CDR3 DNA reads TGTGCCAGCAGCGTAGAGGGGGCCTTGAACACTGAAGCTTTCTTT.